This T cell receptor beta chain was obtained from a study of T cell changes during pregnancy in multiple sclerosis. Clones were sequenced by immunoSEQ multiplex PCR, and TCRdb holds only the in-frame ones, with some missing. The sample has tens of thousands of clones, over 80% seen once; the top ten hold 0.73%. J gave up 2 bases and V 5 bases, and 5 bases lay outside the gene matches. CDR1 and CDR2 from the germline V gene are SGHNT and YENEEA. The CDR3 spans 14 residues. This specimen consisted of CD4+ T cells from peripheral blood mononuclear cells, obtained before pregnancy. The source is a female donor with multiple sclerosis, enrolled in a pregnancy study. This chain joins TRBV11-3 and TRBJ2-7; 8 positions match TRBD2. This CDR3 reads CASSPGGVAYEQYF. DNA of the CDR3: TGTGCCAGCAGCCCCGGGGGGGTTGCCTACGAGCAGTACTTC.